The 2 T cell receptor beta chains below all came from one sample that was sequenced in a study of blood T cells in healthy people across ages. The second PCR ran about 6 to 12 cycles with a sample-barcoded 5' primer and J-beta primers. One entry per CDR3 protein results from TCRdb running MiXCR on the 5' RACE reads. The sample has about 1,500,000 distinct CDR3 sequences; approximately 30% are singletons. The sample was blood. These receptor sequences come from a woman aged 25-40 years in good health.

This clonotype was seen many times. This chain joins TRBV11-2 and TRBJ1-6, with D unclear. The CDR3 is made up of 14 amino acids. The germline CDR1 and CDR2 sequences are SGHAT and FQNNGV. V was clipped by 4 bases and J by 5 bases, with 9 bases between them. CDR3: CASSSQPDNSPLHF. The CDR3 coding sequence is TGTGCCAGCAGCTCGCAACCTGATAATTCACCCCTCCACTTT. The whole variable domain, remainder taken from reference TRBV11-2 and TRBJ1-6, is EAGVAQSPRYKIIEKRQSVAFWCNPISGHATLYWYQQILGQGPKLLIQFQNNGVVDDSQLPKDRFSAERLKGVDSTLKIQPAKLEDSAVYLCASSSQPDNSPLHFGNGTRLTVT.

This sequence joins TRBV12-3 or TRBV12-4 and TRBJ2-5; possible D gene TRBD1, 5 bases. V was pared by 1 base and J by 11 bases, with 17 bases between. This CDR3 contains 14 residues. As DNA, the CDR3 is TGTGCCAGCAGTTTAGGGCAGGGTCCCTACGGGCAGTACTTC. Protein sequence: CASSLGQGPYGQYF.